This passage covers 23 T cell receptor beta chains from one sample sequenced in a study of T cells in localized non-small cell lung cancer. Measured with immunoSEQ multiplex PCR; TCRdb has only the in-frame clones, and not every one. The sample includes 45,000 to 55,000 clones, around 77% seen only once; the top ten take approximately 16%. This specimen consisted of peripheral blood, obtained before any cancer treatment. Receptor source: a man between 40 and 75 years old with stage I squamous cell lung carcinoma.

J is TRBJ1-3 and V is TRBV25-1; TRBD1 matches at 7 bases. Germline V CDR1 and CDR2: MGHDK, SYGVNS. There are 15 residues in the CDR3. V lost 3 bases, J lost 5 bases, and 7 bases stayed unmatched. The CDR3 protein is CASSDRRQGRNTIYF. CDR3 bases: TGTGCCAGCAGTGACCGTCGACAGGGAAGAAACACCATATATTTT.

The chain has TRBV2 and TRBJ1-5; perhaps TRBD1 as D (5 bases). Germline values: CDR1 SNHLY, CDR2 FYNNEI. Between the trimmed V and J ends, which lost 4 bases and 2 bases, there was a span of 6 bases. The CDR3 loop spans 13 amino acids. The CDR3 nucleotides read TGTGCCAGCAGTGGAGGGGGCAATCAGCCCCAGCATTTT. Its translation: CASSGGGNQPQHF.

The sample holds a few counts of this clone. The rearrangement uses TRBV19 and TRBJ2-1; TRBD2 matches at 9 bases. Germline CDR1 LNHDA, CDR2 SQIVND (reference sequence). With V trimmed by 5 bases and J by 3 bases, 8 bases remained unmatched. The CDR3 spans 16 residues. As DNA, the CDR3 is TGTGCCAGTAGTTCTAAACTAGCGGGCAACTACAATGAGCAGTTCTTC. It translates to CASSSKLAGNYNEQFF.

The chain combines TRBV7-2 with TRBJ2-2, with D unresolved. The V end lost 3 bases, the J end lost 4 bases, and 6 bases lay between the germline ends. The CDR3 consists of 13 residues. Germline lookup yields CDR1 SGHTA and CDR2 FQGNSA. The CDR3 spells CASSFLGTGELFF. CDR3 sequence (DNA): TGTGCCAGCAGCTTCTTGGGCACCGGGGAGCTGTTTTTT.

The rearrangement uses TRBV19 and TRBJ2-3; D unclear. Germline assignment: CDR1 LNHDA and CDR2 SQIVND (reference sequence). V gave up 6 bases and J gave up 4 bases, with 5 bases separating them. The CDR3 has 11 amino acids. DNA of the CDR3: TGTGCCAGTAGGAGAGCAGATACGCAGTATTTT. Residues: CASRRADTQYF.

This sequence joins TRBV19 and TRBJ2-7, with 7 bases identical to TRBD1. From germline, CDR1 is LNHDA and CDR2 SQIVND (reference sequence). This CDR3 spans 13 amino acids. Trimming at V came to 10 bases and at J to 7 bases, leaving 13 bases not matched to a gene. CDR3 loop: CATGRQGLGEQYF. The CDR3 DNA reads TGTGCCACGGGACGACAGGGTCTGGGGGAGCAGTACTTC.

The rearrangement uses TRBV5-1 and TRBJ2-7; D is uncertain. CDR1 and CDR2 from the germline V gene are SGHRS and YFSETQ. This CDR3 is 12 amino acids long. Trimming removed 0 bases from V and 6 bases from J, with 7 bases in between. In nucleotides, the CDR3 is TGCGCCAGCAGCTTGGACTCTTCCGAGCAGTACTTC. This codes for CASSLDSSEQYF.

The chain uses TRBV7-2 and TRBJ2-4, with D perhaps assigned TRBD1 or TRBD2 (5 bases each). Trimming took 0 bases from V and 9 from J, leaving 9 bases between them. Germline V gene lookup returns CDR1 SGHTA and CDR2 FQGNSA. This CDR3 comprises 13 residues. This CDR3 is CASSLAEGRIQYF. CDR3 nucleotide sequence: TGTGCCAGCAGCTTAGCAGAGGGGCGCATTCAGTACTTC.

This sequence joins TRBV2 and TRBJ1-1, with D perhaps TRBD1 (6 bases). CDR1 and CDR2 from the germline V gene are SNHLY and FYNNEI. The V and J ends lost 7 bases and 4 bases respectively, with 19 bases between them. CDR3 length: 15 amino acids. The CDR3 DNA reads TGTGCCAGCACCCCTCTTAAGACAGGAGGCACTGAAGCTTTCTTT. This sequence encodes CASTPLKTGGTEAFF.

V is TRBV28 and J is TRBJ1-6; D is perhaps TRBD1 (5 bases). V was shortened by 4 bases and J by 9 bases, with 13 bases between the two germline ends. From germline, CDR1 is MDHEN and CDR2 SYDVKM. There are 14 residues in the CDR3. The CDR3 nucleotides read TGTGCCAGCAGTTCCTGGGGGACGAGTTCACCCCTCCACTTT. Translation gives CASSSWGTSSPLHF.

The chain combines TRBV7-9 with TRBJ1-1; the D is unclear. Germline V lookup: CDR1 SEHNR, CDR2 FQNEAQ (reference sequence). Trimming pared 1 base from V and 7 bases from J, leaving 7 bases between. CDR3 size: 12 residues. CDR3 sequence: CASSLVAVEAFF. CDR3 bases: TGTGCCAGCAGCTTAGTGGCGGTTGAAGCTTTCTTT.

The chain uses TRBV11-3 and TRBJ2-1, with 7 bases aligning to TRBD2. In germline, CDR1 is SGHNT, CDR2 YENEEA. With V trimmed by 5 bases and J by 7 bases, 11 bases remained unmatched. The CDR3 contains 15 residues. CDR3 in amino acids: CASSPKRGGLNEQFF. The CDR3 DNA reads as TGTGCCAGCAGCCCCAAGCGGGGTGGACTAAATGAGCAGTTCTTC.

This chain links TRBV4-2 with TRBJ1-2; D is unclear. The CDR3 totals 14 residues. Trimming took 0 bases from V and 5 from J, leaving 10 bases between them. Germline V lookup: CDR1 LGHNA, CDR2 YNFKEQ. The CDR3 DNA is TGTGCCAGCAGCCAAGATCTCCAGACGTATGGCTACACCTTC. Its protein product is CASSQDLQTYGYTF.

The rearrangement joins TRBV19 to TRBJ1-5; D call uncertain. Deletions cut 6 bases from V and 2 bases from J, with 8 bases between. CDR3 length equals 13 residues. CDR1 and CDR2 (germline): LNHDA, SQIVND (reference sequence). The CDR3 spells CASRTAGNQPQHF. For the CDR3, the DNA is TGTGCCAGTAGGACCGCGGGCAATCAGCCCCAGCATTTT.

V usage is TRBV4-1 and J usage is TRBJ2-5, with a weak D call TRBD2 (7 bases). Germline lookup yields CDR1 MGHRA and CDR2 YSYEKL. CDR3 size: 14 residues. V was cut by 4 bases and J by 2 bases, with 11 bases left in between. CDR3 amino acids: CASSLRGAQETQYF. The CDR3 region has the DNA TGCGCCAGCAGCCTCCGGGGGGCACAAGAGACCCAGTACTTC.

V gene TRBV5-6 combines with J gene TRBJ2-1, with 10 bases that match TRBD2. This CDR3 is built from 15 residues. The germline V gene has CDR1 SGHDT and CDR2 YYEEEE. The ends lost 2 bases at V and 8 bases at J; junction bases unmatched: 7. The DNA for the CDR3 is TGTGCCAGCAGCTTACCCGGGACTAGCGTGGATGAGCAGTTCTTC. Protein product: CASSLPGTSVDEQFF.

This chain uses TRBV7-3 with TRBJ1-1, with D uncertain. Trimming took 1 base from V and 3 from J, leaving 9 bases between them. Per the germline V gene, CDR1 is SGHTA and CDR2 is FQGTGA. The CDR3 is 14 amino acids. This CDR3 is CASSLRVRDTEAFF. The CDR3 DNA sequence: TGTGCCAGCAGCTTAAGGGTGAGGGACACTGAAGCTTTCTTT.

This clone has more than one count but fewer than ten. This sequence joins TRBV7-9 and TRBJ2-6, with D uncertain. CDR1 SEHNR and CDR2 FQNEAQ come from the germline V gene (reference sequence). The V and J ends lost 5 bases and 0 bases respectively, with 5 bases between them. CDR3 length: 14 residues. The CDR3 DNA is TGTGCCAGCAGCCCTCTCTCTGGGGCCAACGTCCTGACTTTC. Translation: CASSPLSGANVLTF.

The genes are TRBV6-1 and TRBJ2-7, with D possibly being TRBD1 (6 bases). The V gene's germline CDR1 is MNHNS and CDR2 SASEGT. Trimming removed 6 bases from V and 1 base from J, with 7 bases in between. The CDR3 runs 12 residues. CDR3 sequence: CASRTGSYEQYF. The CDR3 bases are TGTGCCAGCAGGACAGGTTCCTACGAGCAGTACTTC.

The genes are TRBV6-5 and TRBJ1-4, with D possibly TRBD1 on 5 matching bases. V lost 2 bases and J lost 0, with 7 bases in between. Germline V gene lookup returns CDR1 MNHEY and CDR2 SVGAGI. The CDR3 is 15 residues long. The CDR3 loop is CASSYGGATNEKLFF. CDR3 DNA sequence: TGTGCCAGCAGTTACGGGGGGGCAACTAATGAAAAACTGTTTTTT.

This clone appeared once. CDR3 region: CASNLAGGDEQYF. In nucleotides, the CDR3 is TGTGCCAGCAACCTAGCGGGTGGGGACGAGCAGTACTTC. The V gene is TRBV6-1, the J gene TRBJ2-7, with TRBD2 matching 8 bases. V was pared by 7 bases and J by 5 bases, with 7 bases of the junction left unmatched. Germline V CDR1 and CDR2: MNHNS, SASEGT. This CDR3 is 13 amino acids long.

The J gene is TRBJ1-2, the V gene TRBV6-5; 7 bases are shared with TRBD1. Trimming cost V 0 bases and J 8 bases; bases outside gene matches: 6. The CDR3 is 14 amino acids. CDR1 MNHEY and CDR2 SVGAGI come from the germline V gene. CDR3 region: CASSYSRDRVGYTF. The CDR3 DNA reads TGTGCCAGCAGTTACTCCCGCGACAGGGTCGGCTACACCTTC.

Written as DNA, the CDR3 is TGTGCCAGCAGTGGCGGACAGACCTATGGCTACACCTTC. Its translation is CASSGGQTYGYTF. This chain connects TRBV2 to TRBJ1-2; D perhaps matches TRBD1 (6 bases). Trimming shortened V by 4 bases and J by 4 bases, and 10 bases separated the two germline ends. This CDR3 is 13 amino acids long. In germline, CDR1 is SNHLY, CDR2 FYNNEI.